A single T cell receptor beta chain is shown here with its context. This clonotype has more than one count but fewer than ten. No cognate antigen has been identified for it. Per-base qualities were not stored, and no clone one base away is much larger. CDR1 and CDR2 were assigned from the germline V gene (reference sequence) as MNHEY and SMNVEV. The germline ends are 15 bases apart after V is trimmed by 4 bases and J by 2 bases. The CDR3 goes from the cysteine to the phenylalanine over 15 residues. The DNA shown is the 45-base CDR3, in frame from base 1. This sample is drawn from a study of regulatory T cells in long-lasting Graves disease (dated by TCRdb to the early 2020s). About the full investigation: Persistent Graves' disease meant more than 5 years of antithyroid drug treatment with TSH receptor autoantibodies that stayed positive. Persistent Graves' disease patients were compared with newly diagnosed Graves' disease patients by peripheral blood TCR sequencing and RNA sequencing. The study took place in China and was registered as a clinical trial. A total of around 35 samples underwent TCR sequencing, from 13 patients with persistent Graves' disease and 20 patients with newly diagnosed Graves' disease. On average, persistent Graves' disease patients in the clinical cohort had been on antithyroid drugs for around ten years. Broad study findings and their caveats: Peripheral blood alone was examined, since thyroid tissue, which constituted the primary lesion, could not be accessed. The authors acknowledged the small sample size as a limitation that may reduce accuracy. Sequencing and analysis were restricted to the TCR beta chain. Lower TCR Shannon entropy and fewer highly expanded clones were observed in persistent Graves' disease patients than in newly diagnosed patients, which suggested clonal expansion. Persistent patients shared more public clonotypes among themselves (under 3,000) than newly diagnosed patients did (more than 950). Persistent disease showed preferential use of TRBV28, TRBJ1-2 and TRBJ2-5, whereas newly diagnosed disease favored TRBV20-1 and TRBJ2-1.

The library was built by means of multiplex PCR. Sequenced on an Illumina HiSeq 4000. CDR3 regions were amplified by Arm-PCR with iRepertoire HTBI primers to construct TCR beta libraries. Before sequencing, the PCR products went through gel purification. Regarding the original processing steps: Across samples, 62 TRBV and 14 TRBJ segments were identified and used for gene usage analysis of CDR3 amino acid clonotypes. COPE and FqMerger were used to merge filtered high-quality paired reads into contigs. Contigs were aligned with BLAST to IMGT TRBV, TRBD and TRBJ reference genes, and CDR3 was defined per IMGT. Clonotypes above 0.1% frequency were classified as highly expanded clones. Shannon entropy served as the measure of repertoire diversity, while the Gini coefficient captured V-J evenness. A clonotype was considered public if more than one individual shared it. The public reads were quality trimmed at Q25 with fastp and then assembled into clones with MiXCR by TCRdb, keeping productive beta chains. Rows with one shared CDR3 protein collapse into an entry with the most common genes and DNA. TCRdb's processing, not the authors', yielded these V and J calls. The sample records roughly 360,000 distinct CDR3 sequences, roughly 25% of which are singletons. The ten largest make up approximately 27% of the sample.

Sample time point, as interpreted from the label and publication: persistent/refractory GD, antithyroid drugs over 5 years with positive TRAb. For both TCR sequencing and RNA sequencing, RNA was extracted from PBMCs in TRIzol. The diagnosis of Graves' disease was made according to American Thyroid Association guidelines. Recruitment of patients was carried out at an endocrinology department in Xi'an, China. Each patient gave around 9 milliliters of peripheral blood, collected in an EDTA anticoagulant tube. Ficoll Paque Plus density gradient separation was used to isolate PBMCs, and no further T cell sorting was done. An Agilent 2100 Bioanalyzer and agarose gel were used to check RNA quality, while a NanoDrop 2000 measured RNA concentration.

The source material was peripheral blood mononuclear cells (PBMCs), sampled when the disease was refractory, from a patient treated with antithyroid drugs. This receptor was taken from a woman aged 40 to 50 with Graves disease. Donor details come from another sample of the same person, matched by shared clones. This chain is built from TRBV27 and TRBJ2-7; the D segment could be TRBD1, given 6 matching bases. The CDR3 here reads CASSYGQFKAYEQYF. The sequence in DNA is TGTGCCAGCAGTTACGGACAGTTTAAGGCCTACGAGCAGTACTTC.